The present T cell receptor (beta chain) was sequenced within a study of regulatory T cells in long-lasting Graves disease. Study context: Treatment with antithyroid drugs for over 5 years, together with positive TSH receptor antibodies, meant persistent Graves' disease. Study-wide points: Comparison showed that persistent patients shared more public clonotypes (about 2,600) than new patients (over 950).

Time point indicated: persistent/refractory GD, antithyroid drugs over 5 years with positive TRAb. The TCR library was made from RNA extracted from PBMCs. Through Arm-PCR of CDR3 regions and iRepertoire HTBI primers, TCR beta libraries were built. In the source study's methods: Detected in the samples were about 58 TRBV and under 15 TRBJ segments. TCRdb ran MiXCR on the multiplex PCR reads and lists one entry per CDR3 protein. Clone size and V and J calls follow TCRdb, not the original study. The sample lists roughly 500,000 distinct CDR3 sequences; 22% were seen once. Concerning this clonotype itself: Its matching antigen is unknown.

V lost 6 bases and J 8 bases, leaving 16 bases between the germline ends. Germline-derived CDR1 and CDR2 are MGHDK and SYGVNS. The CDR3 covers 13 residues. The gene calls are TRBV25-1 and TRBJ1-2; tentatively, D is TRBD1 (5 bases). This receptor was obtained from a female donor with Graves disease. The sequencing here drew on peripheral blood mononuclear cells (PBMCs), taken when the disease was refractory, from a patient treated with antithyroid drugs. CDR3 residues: CASRGTSMRGYTF. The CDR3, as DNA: TGTGCCAGCAGAGGGACTTCCATGAGGGGCTACACCTTC.